Presented here are 31 T cell receptor beta chains from one specimen sequenced in a study of shared clonotypes between healthy human individuals. Only in-frame clones appear in the TCRdb table, and some are missing; sequencing was by immunoSEQ multiplex PCR. In the table there are roughly 2.1 million clones, 93% of which are singletons. Naive CD8 cells lacked CD45RO, underwent positive selection for CCR7 and left out terminally differentiated effector memory CD45RA+ cells. Sequencing used naive CD8+ T cells from PBMCs. The source of these receptors is a man between 18 and 29 years old in good health. Some clones in this sample may be carry-over from other donors' samples.

In its sample, this clone was seen once. The rearrangement uses TRBV6-6 and TRBJ2-2, with TRBD1 identical over 8 bases. The V segment lost 1 base and the J segment 6 bases; nucleotides outside the gene matches: 4. The CDR3 covers 15 residues. Germline CDR1 is MNHNY and CDR2 is SVGAGI (reference sequence). This CDR3 reads CASSYLKQGAGELFF. CDR3 nucleotide sequence: TGTGCCAGCAGTTACTTAAAACAGGGGGCCGGGGAGCTGTTTTTT.

This clone was observed a single time. The rearrangement uses TRBV19 and TRBJ1-1; D gene unclear. The CDR3 runs to 13 residues. V was clipped by 5 bases and J by 2 bases, with 9 bases between them. The germline V gene encodes CDR1 LNHDA and CDR2 SQIVND (reference sequence). This chain's CDR3 is CASSWSGNTEAFF. CDR3 DNA sequence: TGTGCCAGTAGTTGGTCGGGAAACACTGAAGCTTTCTTT.

This CDR3 reads CATSGLAGRGPNTGELFF. The DNA of the CDR3 is TGTGCCACCTCGGGGCTAGCGGGACGTGGACCTAACACCGGGGAGCTGTTTTTT. This chain links TRBV21-1 with TRBJ2-2; the listed D gene, TRBD2, was not tested against the DNA. TRBV21-1 is listed as a pseudogene. The CDR3 consists of 18 residues.

The chain has TRBV29-1 and TRBJ2-1; TRBD2 matches at 12 bases. V trimming: 7 bases; J trimming: 7 bases; junction bases outside the gene matches: 11. Per the germline V gene, CDR1 is SQVTM and CDR2 is ANQGSEA. The CDR3 is made up of 15 amino acids. CDR3 in amino acids: CSAPISLAGGNEQFF. As DNA, the CDR3 is TGCAGCGCCCCTATAAGCCTAGCGGGAGGGAATGAGCAGTTCTTC.

The chain uses TRBV19 and TRBJ1-4; D is unclear. V was pared by 3 bases and J by 7 bases, with 12 bases between. Looked up from germline, CDR1 is LNHDA and CDR2 is SQIVND (reference sequence). The CDR3 sequence is 14 residues long. In nucleotides, the CDR3 is TGTGCCAGTAGTATTAATCGGAGAGTTGAAAAACTGTTTTTT. This codes for CASSINRRVEKLFF.

In this sample, this clone turned up once. J is TRBJ2-7 and V is TRBV7-9, with TRBD2 identical over 10 bases. The CDR3 loop spans 15 amino acids. Germline V gives CDR1 SEHNR, CDR2 FQNEAQ (reference sequence). The V segment lost 6 bases and the J segment 3 bases; nucleotides outside the gene matches: 8. CDR3 DNA: TGTGCCAGCAGTCTTCCTAGCGGGAGTCGCTACGAGCAGTACTTC. This gives the protein CASSLPSGSRYEQYF.

This clone was detected only a few times. The V call is TRBV29-1, the J call TRBJ1-1; D possibly corresponds to TRBD1 (5 bases). The germline CDR1 and CDR2 sequences are SQVTM and ANQGSEA. CDR3 size: 14 residues. Trimming took 5 bases from V and 5 from J, leaving 18 bases between them. In DNA, the CDR3 is TGCAGCGTTCAGGTGGGGCCCTTAGGGACTGAAGCTTTCTTT. Its translation: CSVQVGPLGTEAFF.

The chain links TRBV29-1 to TRBJ1-2; TRBD1 aligns across 7 bases. This CDR3 has 11 amino acids. V lost 7 bases, J lost 3 bases, and 2 bases stayed unmatched. The germline V gene has CDR1 SQVTM and CDR2 ANQGSEA. The CDR3 reads CSADRDYGYTF. CDR3 DNA sequence: TGCAGCGCTGACAGGGACTATGGCTACACCTTC.

This chain joins TRBV9 and TRBJ2-1; TRBD1 agrees at 7 bases. The CDR3 runs to 14 residues. Germline V gene sequence: CDR1 SGDLS, CDR2 YYNGEE. J gave up 5 bases and V 3 bases, and 5 bases lay outside the gene matches. As DNA, the CDR3 is TGTGCCAGCAGCGGTACAGGGGCCAACAATGAGCAGTTCTTC. Encoded protein: CASSGTGANNEQFF.

The V gene is TRBV27, the J gene TRBJ2-1, with D perhaps TRBD1 (6 bases). Germline CDR1 MNHEY, CDR2 SMNVEV (reference sequence). Trimming removed 7 bases at V and 6 bases at J, with 13 bases between. The CDR3 covers 13 residues. The CDR3 here is CASNRPTGNEQFF. CDR3 coding DNA: TGTGCCAGCAACAGACCGACAGGCAATGAGCAGTTCTTC.

The rearrangement links TRBV4-1 to TRBJ2-1, with D maybe TRBD2 (6 bases). V was pared by 3 bases and J by 4 bases, with 16 bases between. Germline CDR1 reads MGHRA; CDR2 reads YSYEKL. The CDR3 contains 16 residues. The CDR3, as DNA: TGCGCCAGCAGCCAGGGGCTAGCGCCCCTTTACAATGAGCAGTTCTTC. As protein: CASSQGLAPLYNEQFF.

The chain couples TRBV10-3 to TRBJ1-5, with D perhaps TRBD1 (6 bases). V gave up 2 bases and J gave up 8 bases, with 13 bases separating them. Germline loops: CDR1 ENHRY, CDR2 SYGVKD. The CDR3 is made up of 14 amino acids. In DNA, the CDR3 is TGTGCCATCAGTGAGACGAGGGGGGGCGAGCCCCAGCATTTT. This gives the protein CAISETRGGEPQHF.

The V gene is TRBV9, the J gene TRBJ2-3, with a tentative D call TRBD2 (5 bases). The CDR3 runs 14 residues. Trimming took 7 bases from V and 0 from J, leaving 12 bases between them. Germline V gives CDR1 SGDLS, CDR2 YYNGEE. CDR3 DNA sequence: TGTGCCAGCGATGGAGGACGGAGCACAGATACGCAGTATTTT. Amino acid sequence: CASDGGRSTDTQYF.

The chain carries TRBV11-2 and TRBJ2-1; TRBD1 matches at 8 bases. The V and J ends lost 5 bases and 6 bases, in that order; junction bases with no gene match: 15. The CDR3 has 17 amino acids. CDR1 and CDR2 from the germline V gene are SGHAT and FQNNGV. DNA of the CDR3: TGTGCCAGCAGCGTAAACCTTCGACAGGGGCGTCTCAATGAGCAGTTCTTC. It specifies CASSVNLRQGRLNEQFF.

The chain combines TRBV7-6 with TRBJ1-3; tentatively, D is TRBD1 (5 bases). V lost 5 bases and J 0 bases, leaving 17 bases between the germline ends. Looked up from germline, CDR1 is SGHVS and CDR2 is FNYEAQ. The CDR3 extends over 17 amino acids. Here the CDR3 DNA reads TGTGCCAGCAGCACCACCAGGGAGTCTCCCTCTGGAAACACCATATATTTT. Its protein product is CASSTTRESPSGNTIYF.

The V gene is TRBV5-1, the J gene TRBJ2-1; D may be TRBD2 (7 bases). The CDR3 covers 15 residues. V dropped 2 bases and J dropped 8 bases, with 17 bases sitting between them. Per the germline V gene, CDR1 is SGHRS and CDR2 is YFSETQ. CDR3 nucleotides: TGCGCCAGCAGCTTTCTAGCGGAGGGGGGTGATGAGCAGTTCTTC. Protein product: CASSFLAEGGDEQFF.

The chain recombines TRBV7-9 with TRBJ2-5, with no clear D. CDR1 is SEHNR, CDR2 FQNEAQ, per germline (reference sequence). V shed 2 bases and J shed 3 bases, with 7 bases lying between them. The CDR3 totals 13 residues. The CDR3 reads CASSLRQEETQYF. In DNA form, the CDR3 reads TGTGCCAGCAGCTTAAGGCAGGAAGAGACCCAGTACTTC.

The chain uses TRBV5-5 and TRBJ2-5, with unresolved D. Trimming pared 1 base from V and 2 bases from J, leaving 9 bases between. The germline CDR1 and CDR2 sequences are SGHKS and YYEKEE (reference sequence). The CDR3 is made up of 14 amino acids. CDR3 loop: CASSLFWGQETQYF. CDR3 DNA sequence: TGTGCCAGCAGCTTGTTTTGGGGTCAAGAGACCCAGTACTTC.

This clone was counted at least ten times. The J gene is TRBJ1-2, the V gene TRBV11-2; no firm D call. Germline loops: CDR1 SGHAT, CDR2 FQNNGV. The CDR3 is 14 amino acids. Between the trimmed V and J ends, which lost 7 bases and 8 bases, there was a span of 20 bases. The CDR3 spells CASTDFPSGVGYTF. The CDR3 DNA reads TGTGCCAGCACCGATTTCCCGTCCGGGGTCGGCTACACCTTC.

V usage is TRBV4-1 and J usage is TRBJ2-5, with 8 bases lining up with TRBD2. With the DNA end fitting TRBJ2-7 better, the J assignment may be wrong. Germline V gives CDR1 MGHRA, CDR2 YSYEKL. This CDR3 contains 16 residues. CDR3 DNA sequence: TGCGCCAGCAGCCAAGTTTGGGGCAGCGGGAGCTACGAGCAGTACTTC. Its protein product is CASSQVWGSGSYEQYF.

This rearrangement joins TRBV30 to TRBJ1-1; D is unresolved. The CDR3 covers 13 residues. Germline V lookup: CDR1 GTSNPN, CDR2 SVGIG (reference sequence). Deletions cut 0 bases from V and 5 bases from J, with 10 bases between. The CDR3 bases are TGTGCCTGGAGTGTACGATCGGATACTGAAGCTTTCTTT. It translates to CAWSVRSDTEAFF.

The chain has TRBV4-1 and TRBJ1-2; D remains ambiguous. Germline CDR1 and CDR2: MGHRA and YSYEKL. V was shortened by 1 base and J by 8 bases, with 14 bases between the two germline ends. There are 14 residues in the CDR3. CDR3 in amino acids: CASSQAGGSRGYTF. As DNA, the CDR3 is TGCGCCAGCAGCCAAGCGGGAGGGAGTCGGGGCTACACCTTC.

The chain is built from TRBV28 and TRBJ1-2; TRBD1 aligns across 8 bases. CDR1 and CDR2 from the germline V gene are MDHEN and SYDVKM. V shed 6 bases and J 4 bases; nucleotides not matched to a gene: 19. The CDR3 is made up of 18 amino acids. CDR3 sequence (DNA): TGTGCCAGCAGCAACAAAAAGATTCCGGACAGGGAGCGCTATGGCTACACCTTC. This sequence encodes CASSNKKIPDRERYGYTF.

The chain couples TRBV7-3 to TRBJ2-1; 12 nucleotides align to TRBD2. The V gene end was trimmed by 6 bases and the J gene end by 8 bases; junction bases not matched to a gene: 5. The CDR3 contains 14 residues. Per germline, CDR1 SGHTA and CDR2 FQGTGA. CDR3 coding DNA: TGTGCCAGCAGGAGACTAGCGGGAGATCATGAGCAGTTCTTC. Translated, it gives CASRRLAGDHEQFF.

The gene calls are TRBV27 and TRBJ2-7; 9 bases agree with TRBD2. CDR1 and CDR2 from the germline V gene are MNHEY and SMNVEV (reference sequence). V shed 4 bases, J shed 6 bases, and the junction held 7 bases outside the gene matches. The CDR3 loop spans 14 amino acids. The DNA for the CDR3 is TGTGCCAGCAGTTGGGCTAGCGGGATTGGCGAGCAGTACTTC. Residues: CASSWASGIGEQYF.

J is TRBJ1-1 and V is TRBV28, with D uncertain. The V end lost 3 bases, the J end lost 6 bases, and 11 bases lay between the germline ends. Germline-derived CDR1 and CDR2 are MDHEN and SYDVKM. This CDR3 has 13 residues. CDR3 coding DNA: TGTGCCAGCAGTTTCCCCACCGTGTCTGAAGCTTTCTTT. It specifies CASSFPTVSEAFF.

This clone turned up a few times. In nucleotides, the CDR3 is TGTGCCAGCAGCGCAGGACGAAGCCTAAACACTGAAGCTTTCTTT. It is translated as CASSAGRSLNTEAFF. The chain uses TRBV9 and TRBJ1-1; unclear D gene. Trimming took off 3 bases at V and 2 bases at J, with 14 bases between the two ends. This CDR3 has 15 residues. CDR1 and CDR2 (germline): SGDLS, YYNGEE. Full variable domain (missing parts from reference TRBV9 and TRBJ1-1): DSGVTQTPKHLITATGQRVTLRCSPRSGDLSVYWYQQSLDQGLQFLIQYYNGEERAKGNILERFSAQQFPDLHSELNLSSLELGDSALYFCASSAGRSLNTEAFFGQGTRLTVV.

The chain joins TRBV2 to TRBJ2-3; D uncertain. V lost 2 bases to trimming and J lost 6 bases, with 6 bases between them. The germline gives CDR1 SNHLY, CDR2 FYNNEI. The length of the CDR3 is 12 residues. Here the CDR3 DNA reads TGTGCCAGCAGTGAAAGATACGATACGCAGTATTTT. Protein product: CASSERYDTQYF. Combining the CDR3 with reference TRBV2 and TRBJ2-3 gives the whole variable domain EPEVTQTPSHQVTQMGQEVILRCVPISNHLYFYWYRQILGQKVEFLVSFYNNEISEKSEIFDDQFSVERPDGSNFTLKIRSTKLEDSAMYFCASSERYDTQYFGPGTRLTVL.

V gene TRBV11-2 combines with J gene TRBJ1-6; 7 bases line up with TRBD1. This CDR3 spans 16 amino acids. Germline trimming cut 4 bases from V and 6 bases from J; bases unmatched to any gene: 9. From germline, CDR1 is SGHAT and CDR2 FQNNGV. The CDR3 coding sequence is TGTGCCAGCAGCTCTCGTCCGGGACAGCCTAATTCACCCCTCCACTTT. This codes for CASSSRPGQPNSPLHF.

This clone has a single count. The rearrangement joins TRBV7-6 to TRBJ2-1, with D perhaps TRBD2 (6 bases). This CDR3 spans 16 amino acids. Germline V gene sequence: CDR1 SGHVS, CDR2 FNYEAQ. Trimming took 0 bases from V and 2 from J, leaving 11 bases between them. Here the CDR3 reads CASSLAFSGAYNEQFF. For the CDR3, the DNA is TGTGCCAGCAGCTTAGCGTTTAGCGGAGCCTACAATGAGCAGTTCTTC.

The CDR3 loop is CSVEVRQGRSYGYTF. Written as DNA, the CDR3 is TGCAGCGTTGAAGTTAGACAGGGTAGGAGCTATGGCTACACCTTC. The chain carries TRBV29-1 and TRBJ1-2; 7 nucleotides match TRBD1. The CDR3 is 15 residues long. J gave up 4 bases and V 1 base, and 9 bases lay outside the gene matches. The germline V gene has CDR1 SQVTM and CDR2 ANQGSEA.